Shown below are 19 T cell receptor beta chains from a single sample sequenced in a study of blood T cells in healthy people across ages. Combining a sample-barcoded 5' primer with a J-beta primer mix, a second PCR ran for roughly 7 to 12 cycles. TCRdb passed the 5' RACE reads through MiXCR, listing each CDR3 protein once. The table includes approximately 790,000 distinct CDR3 sequences, 62% detected once. The specimen sequenced was blood. Receptor source: a man younger than 45 in good health.

This clonotype turned up a few times. The gene calls are TRBV6-6 and TRBJ2-5, with D unresolved. Germline V gene data show CDR1 as MNHNY and CDR2 as SVGAGI (reference sequence). The CDR3 is 13 residues long. Trimming pared 2 bases from V and 5 bases from J, leaving 9 bases between. CDR3 in DNA: TGTGCCAGCAGTTACACCTTTGTGGAGACCCAGTACTTC. This translates into CASSYTFVETQYF.

The chain uses TRBV7-9 and TRBJ2-3; 11 nucleotides align to TRBD2. Germline-derived CDR1 and CDR2 are SEHNR and FQNEAQ (reference sequence). After removal of 11 bases from V and 4 bases from J, the junction contained 20 bases not matched to a gene. The CDR3 length is 18 residues. CDR3 in amino acids: CASLTRPGTSGGPDTQYF. The CDR3 coding sequence is TGTGCCTCCCTCACTCGACCCGGGACTAGCGGCGGACCAGATACGCAGTATTTT.

V usage is TRBV7-2 and J usage is TRBJ2-6; D not resolved. Germline V gives CDR1 SGHTA, CDR2 FQGNSA. The CDR3 extends over 16 amino acids. The V and J ends lost 5 bases and 0 bases respectively, with 11 bases between them. CDR3 nucleotides: TGTGCCAGCAGCCCGAGGAGCAGCTCTGGGGCCAACGTCCTGACTTTC. Amino acid sequence: CASSPRSSSGANVLTF.

The V gene is TRBV20-1, the J gene TRBJ1-1; 7 positions agree with TRBD1. From germline, CDR1 is DFQATT and CDR2 SNEGSKA (reference sequence). The CDR3 length is 17 residues. V shed 3 bases and J 3 bases; nucleotides not matched to a gene: 16. DNA of the CDR3: TGCAGTGCTAGGGACACTACAGGGGTCGGTTGGGACACTGAAGCTTTCTTT. It encodes CSARDTTGVGWDTEAFF.

This clonotype was seen many times. The junction differs from germline at one of its ends, possibly a read error. The CDR3 spells CASSFKVGAAYNEQFF. CDR3 in DNA: TGTGCTAGCAGCTTTAAAGTAGGGGCGGCCTACAATGAGCAGTTCTTC. The rearrangement uses TRBV7-2 and TRBJ2-1, with TRBD1 as a possible D gene (5 bases). Germline lookup yields CDR1 SGHTA and CDR2 FQGNSA. This CDR3 has 16 amino acids.

The chain recombines TRBV5-6 with TRBJ2-1; D is possibly TRBD1 (5 bases). This CDR3 is 14 amino acids long. V lost 0 bases to trimming and J lost 5 bases, with 9 bases between them. Germline-derived CDR1 and CDR2 are SGHDT and YYEEEE. CDR3 sequence reads: CASSLGDSHNEQFF. For the CDR3, the DNA is TGTGCCAGCAGCTTGGGTGACAGCCACAATGAGCAGTTCTTC.

J is TRBJ2-5 and V is TRBV7-2; the match to TRBD1 covers 8 bases. Germline CDR1 reads SGHTA; CDR2 reads FQGNSA. The length of the CDR3 is 16 residues. With 1 base clipped from V and 5 bases from J, the junction kept 9 bases outside the gene matches. The CDR3 is CASSLGLTGGWETQYF. CDR3 DNA sequence: TGTGCCAGCAGCTTAGGTCTAACAGGGGGTTGGGAGACCCAGTACTTC.

The rearrangement uses TRBV15 and TRBJ2-1; a weak D match, TRBD1 (5 bases). V lost 0 bases and J 7 bases, leaving 13 bases between the germline ends. CDR1 LNHNV and CDR2 YYDKDF come from the germline V gene (reference sequence). The CDR3 covers 15 residues. DNA for the CDR3: TGTGCCACCAGCAGAGATCTCGGCAGGGATAATGAGCAGTTCTTC. It is translated as CATSRDLGRDNEQFF.

The V call is TRBV5-4, the J call TRBJ1-5; the D gene is possibly TRBD1 (5 bases). Germline CDR1 and CDR2: SGHNT and YYREEE (reference sequence). The V end was cut by 0 bases, the J end by 2 bases, with 12 bases between. CDR3 length: 16 residues. The CDR3 region is CASSLVGARGNQPQHF. The CDR3 bases are TGTGCCAGCAGCTTGGTAGGGGCAAGGGGCAATCAGCCCCAGCATTTT. Filled out from reference TRBV5-4 and TRBJ1-5, the complete variable domain reads ETGVTQSPTHLIKTRGQQVTLRCSSQSGHNTVSWYQQALGQGPQFIFQYYREEENGRGNFPPRFSGLQFPNYSSELNVNALELDDSALYLCASSLVGARGNQPQHFGDGTRLSIL.

The rearrangement links TRBV7-3 to TRBJ2-3, with 7 nucleotides matching TRBD1. Trimming cost V 0 bases and J 4 bases; bases outside gene matches: 7. The CDR3 is 16 residues long. CDR1 is SGHTA, CDR2 FQGTGA, per germline. In nucleotides, the CDR3 is TGTGCCAGCAGCTTAACTGTGACGACAGGGTCAGATACGCAGTATTTT. Residues: CASSLTVTTGSDTQYF.

The V call is TRBV13, the J call TRBJ2-7, with 8 bases that match TRBD1. Germline V gene lookup returns CDR1 PRHDT and CDR2 FYEKMQ (reference sequence). The CDR3 runs 14 residues. V lost 4 bases, J lost 7 bases, and 9 bases stayed unmatched. The CDR3 DNA reads TGTGCCAGCAGCTCGGACAGGGTAGGAGGGGAGCAGTACTTC. Translating gives CASSSDRVGGEQYF.

The CDR3 coding sequence is TGTGCCAGCCCTACAAGCGTCCTCGGTGAGGGACTCTACAATGAGCAGTTCTTC. It codes for CASPTSVLGEGLYNEQFF. The chain combines TRBV2 with TRBJ2-1; D may be TRBD2 (6 bases). Trimming removed 8 bases from V and 3 bases from J, with 26 bases in between. The CDR3 runs 18 residues. The germline V gene encodes CDR1 SNHLY and CDR2 FYNNEI.

This chain joins TRBV3-1 and TRBJ2-1, with no clear D. Germline V gene data show CDR1 as LGHDT and CDR2 as YNNKEL (reference sequence). Trimming cost V 1 base and J 8 bases, with 9 bases left between them. The CDR3 totals 13 residues. The CDR3 DNA is TGTGCCAGCAGCCAAGCGAGTATTGATGAGCAGTTCTTC. Protein: CASSQASIDEQFF.

V is TRBV4-3 and J is TRBJ1-4, with D tentatively TRBD1 (5 bases). CDR3 length: 12 amino acids. Looked up from germline, CDR1 is LGHNA and CDR2 is YSLEER. Trimming took off 3 bases at V and 10 bases at J, with 9 bases between the two ends. CDR3 region: CASSQGRGKLFF. The CDR3 DNA reads TGCGCCAGCAGCCAGGGGAGGGGAAAACTGTTTTTT.

J is TRBJ2-5 and V is TRBV4-2; tentative D call: TRBD2 (5 bases). Judging by the DNA end, TRBJ2-7 fits better; the J call may be wrong. Germline assignment: CDR1 LGHNA and CDR2 YNFKEQ. The CDR3 has 14 residues. The CDR3 DNA reads as TGTGCCAGCAGCCAAGATGCTAGCTTCTCCGAGCAGTACTTC. Its protein is CASSQDASFSEQYF.

This clonotype was counted a few times. The rearrangement joins TRBV2 to TRBJ2-4, with D uncertain. TRBJ2-7 explains the end of the DNA better; the J call may be wrong. CDR1 is SNHLY, CDR2 FYNNEI, per germline. This CDR3 comprises 12 residues. CDR3 protein: CASSVEAYEQYF. The CDR3 bases are TGTGCCAGCAGTGTCGAGGCCTACGAGCAGTACTTC.

This chain links TRBV12-3 or TRBV12-4 with TRBJ1-2; no definite D call. The length of the CDR3 is 15 residues. With 5 bases removed from V and 5 bases from J, the gap between germline ends came to 18 bases. CDR3 residues: CASSQRTTHDYGYTF. The CDR3 nucleotides read TGTGCCAGCAGTCAACGAACCACACACGATTATGGCTACACCTTC.

The chain joins TRBV20-1 to TRBJ2-7; possibly TRBD1 for D (6 bases). The end of the DNA aligns better with TRBJ2-5, so the J call may be wrong. The CDR3 totals 12 residues. Germline values: CDR1 DFQATT, CDR2 SNEGSKA (reference sequence). This chain's CDR3 is CSAGDNQETQYF. The DNA of the CDR3 is TGCAGTGCTGGGGACAACCAAGAGACCCAGTACTTC.

The V gene is TRBV14, the J gene TRBJ2-7, with D maybe TRBD2 (5 bases). The germline V and J ends were trimmed by 4 bases and 6 bases, with 13 bases remaining between them. This CDR3 region has 13 residues. Per germline, CDR1 SGHDN and CDR2 FVKESK. CDR3 amino acids: CASSRSFGSEQYF. CDR3 nucleotide sequence: TGTGCCAGCAGCCGATCGTTTGGGAGCGAGCAGTACTTC.